Listed here are 18 T cell receptor beta chains from one sample, sequenced in a study of Ad26.COV2.S vaccination and SARS-CoV-2 variants. Specified treatment: around 19 received Ad26.COV2.S at low or high dose, single or two shots; roughly 5 received placebo; per-sample allocation not given. Sample collection was performed on day 63 after the first vaccine or placebo injection. Here immunoSEQ multiplex PCR was the method, and the copy in TCRdb shows in-frame clones only, minus some. This table holds hundreds of thousands of clones, 90% found once. Sequencing used peripheral blood, obtained in a trial of Ad26.COV2.S vaccine versus placebo. These receptors all come from a person between 18 and 59 years old who received the Ad26.COV2.S COVID-19 vaccine or a placebo.

The rearrangement joins TRBV7-2 to TRBJ2-7; D not resolved. Trimming left V 5 bases short and J 3 bases short, with 11 bases between. The germline gives CDR1 SGHTA, CDR2 FQGNSA. The CDR3 loop spans 13 amino acids. Here the CDR3 reads CASSRKGFYEQYF. DNA of the CDR3: TGTGCCAGCAGCCGAAAAGGGTTCTACGAGCAGTACTTC.

This chain joins TRBV5-5 and TRBJ2-7, with TRBD2 matching 10 bases. The CDR3 runs to 16 residues. The V gene's germline CDR1 is SGHKS and CDR2 YYEKEE (reference sequence). Trimming cost V 7 bases and J 2 bases; bases outside gene matches: 12. The CDR3 DNA reads TGTGCCAGCGAATCTATGACTAGCGGGCCTACCTACGAGCAGTACTTC. Encoded protein: CASESMTSGPTYEQYF.

The chain links TRBV7-2 to TRBJ2-5; 7 nucleotides agree with TRBD2. This CDR3 has 14 amino acids. The germline V gene encodes CDR1 SGHTA and CDR2 FQGNSA. V shed 5 bases and J 0 bases; nucleotides not matched to a gene: 3. CDR3 protein: CASSAGLNQETQYF. DNA for the CDR3: TGTGCCAGCAGCGCGGGACTAAACCAAGAGACCCAGTACTTC.

The chain employs TRBV28 and TRBJ2-7; a possible D gene is TRBD1 (6 bases). CDR3 length: 15 amino acids. The ends were cut back, 3 bases at V and 0 bases at J, with 12 bases in the middle. Germline V gives CDR1 MDHEN, CDR2 SYDVKM. In nucleotides, the CDR3 is TGTGCCAGCAGTTTGTGGGACAAAGCCTCCTACGAGCAGTACTTC. Its translation: CASSLWDKASYEQYF.

The chain uses TRBV29-1 and TRBJ2-1; TRBD2 matches at 7 bases. The ends lost 7 bases at V and 13 bases at J; junction bases unmatched: 10. Germline V gene sequence: CDR1 SQVTM, CDR2 ANQGSEA. This CDR3 has 11 residues. CDR3 loop: CSAVNAGDQFF. The DNA for the CDR3 is TGCAGCGCCGTAAATGCGGGGGACCAGTTCTTC.

DNA of the CDR3: TGTGCCAGCACCCCTTTTTCGAGGACAGGGGTGGTTGTGCCCTACGAGCAGTACTTC. This codes for CASTPFSRTGVVVPYEQYF. The rearrangement uses TRBV28 and TRBJ2-7, with 9 bases matching TRBD1. The CDR3 length is 19 residues. Germline V CDR1 and CDR2: MDHEN, SYDVKM. V lost 7 bases to trimming and J lost 2 bases; unmatched junction nucleotides: 21.

The chain combines TRBV5-1 with TRBJ2-1; D may be TRBD1 or TRBD2 (5 bases each). V was clipped by 3 bases and J by 3 bases, with 10 bases between them. The CDR3 has 14 residues. Looked up from germline, CDR1 is SGHRS and CDR2 is YFSETQ. The CDR3 spells CASSSGTGYNEQFF. CDR3 bases: TGCGCCAGCAGCTCGGGGACGGGCTACAATGAGCAGTTCTTC.

The rearrangement joins TRBV4-2 to TRBJ1-5; D is perhaps TRBD1 (6 bases). Trimming removed 3 bases at V and 2 bases at J, with 20 bases between. The CDR3 loop spans 18 amino acids. Germline-derived CDR1 and CDR2 are LGHNA and YNFKEQ. CDR3 region: CASSHSVTPGVGNQPQHF. For the CDR3, the DNA is TGTGCCAGCAGCCATTCCGTGACACCAGGGGTGGGCAATCAGCCCCAGCATTTT.

The V call is TRBV3-1 (or the pseudogene TRBV3-2), the J call TRBJ1-1, with 9 bases identical to TRBD1. V shed 4 bases, J shed 7 bases, and the junction held 7 bases outside the gene matches. The CDR3 runs to 14 residues. Per the germline V gene, CDR1 is LGHDT and CDR2 is YNNKEL (reference sequence). CDR3 bases: TGTGCCAGCAGCCCCCGACAGGGGGAGGGTGAAGCTTTCTTT. Its translation: CASSPRQGEGEAFF.

This chain connects TRBV7-9 to TRBJ2-7; 9 bases fit TRBD1. The germline V gene encodes CDR1 SEHNR and CDR2 FQNEAQ (reference sequence). This CDR3 has 16 amino acids. J gave up 3 bases and V 4 bases, and 10 bases lay outside the gene matches. The CDR3 region is CASSSRTDRGGYEQYF. The CDR3 nucleotides read TGTGCCAGCAGCTCCCGAACGGACAGGGGTGGCTACGAGCAGTACTTC.

J is TRBJ1-4 and V is TRBV12-3 or TRBV12-4, with D hard to call. This CDR3 has 11 amino acids. V gave up 4 bases and J gave up 8 bases, with 5 bases separating them. The CDR3 DNA reads as TGTGCCAGCAGTTATGGGGAAAAACTGTTTTTT. Translation gives CASSYGEKLFF.

The chain joins TRBV2 to TRBJ2-5, with D possibly TRBD1 on 5 matching bases. This CDR3 is built from 13 residues. Deletions cut 4 bases from V and 4 bases from J, with 10 bases between. Germline V CDR1 and CDR2: SNHLY, FYNNEI. The CDR3 here is CASSAQVGETQYF. The CDR3 bases are TGTGCCAGCAGTGCACAGGTTGGAGAGACCCAGTACTTC.

The genes are TRBV16 and TRBJ2-1, with 14 bases aligning to TRBD2. After removal of 0 bases from V and 8 bases from J, the junction contained 3 bases not matched to a gene. Germline-derived CDR1 and CDR2 are KGHSY and FQNENV. This CDR3 contains 16 residues. In DNA form, the CDR3 reads TGTGCCAGCAGCCAATCTAGGGGACTAGCGGGAGATGAGCAGTTCTTC. This sequence encodes CASSQSRGLAGDEQFF.

This chain connects TRBV7-2 to TRBJ2-7; a possible D gene is TRBD2 (6 bases). V was clipped by 5 bases and J by 4 bases, with 21 bases between them. The CDR3 loop spans 16 amino acids. Germline CDR1 reads SGHTA; CDR2 reads FQGNSA. The DNA for the CDR3 is TGTGCCAGCAGCGCGACCTGGGACTCCCTGGGGTACGAGCAGTACTTC. This encodes CASSATWDSLGYEQYF.

The chain links TRBV7-9 to TRBJ1-2; D is unresolved. Trimming cost V 1 base and J 3 bases, with 9 bases left between them. Per germline, CDR1 SEHNR and CDR2 FQNEAQ (reference sequence). The CDR3 loop spans 14 amino acids. In nucleotides, the CDR3 is TGTGCCAGCAGCTTAGAAGTTTGGGACTATGGCTACACCTTC. Protein product: CASSLEVWDYGYTF.

The gene calls are TRBV7-6 and TRBJ2-7, with D unresolved. This CDR3 spans 15 amino acids. CDR1 SGHVS and CDR2 FNYEAQ come from the germline V gene. The ends were cut back, 5 bases at V and 6 bases at J, with 20 bases in the middle. The CDR3: CASSLGDGWEAEQYF. As DNA, the CDR3 is TGTGCCAGCAGCCTGGGTGATGGATGGGAAGCCGAGCAGTACTTC.

The chain links TRBV14 to TRBJ2-2; no firm D call. The CDR3 is 14 amino acids. Germline CDR1 SGHDN, CDR2 FVKESK. V was pared by 4 bases and J by 3 bases, with 9 bases between. CDR3 DNA sequence: TGTGCCAGCAGCCTGAAGGCCCACACCGGGGAGCTGTTTTTT. Encoded protein: CASSLKAHTGELFF.

The rearrangement links TRBV5-6 to TRBJ2-7; 14 positions agree with TRBD2. CDR1 SGHDT and CDR2 YYEEEE come from the germline V gene. The ends lost 1 base at V and 2 bases at J; junction bases unmatched: 8. This CDR3 has 18 residues. In nucleotides, the CDR3 is TGTGCCAGCAGCTTGACCGGGGGACTAGCGGGAGCCGCCTACGAGCAGTACTTC. Its protein is CASSLTGGLAGAAYEQYF.